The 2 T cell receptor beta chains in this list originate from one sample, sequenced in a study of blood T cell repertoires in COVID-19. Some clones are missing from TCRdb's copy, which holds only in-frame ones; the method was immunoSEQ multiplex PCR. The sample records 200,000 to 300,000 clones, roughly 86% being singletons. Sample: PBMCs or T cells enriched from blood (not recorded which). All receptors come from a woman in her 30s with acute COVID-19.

The CDR3 protein is CSVETDRENTEAFF. The CDR3 region has the DNA TGCAGCGTTGAAACGGACAGGGAGAACACTGAAGCTTTCTTT. V is TRBV29-1 and J is TRBJ1-1; TRBD1 matches at 8 bases. CDR1 is SQVTM, CDR2 ANQGSEA, per germline. The CDR3 runs 14 residues. The V gene end was trimmed by 2 bases and the J gene end by 1 base; junction bases not matched to a gene: 3.

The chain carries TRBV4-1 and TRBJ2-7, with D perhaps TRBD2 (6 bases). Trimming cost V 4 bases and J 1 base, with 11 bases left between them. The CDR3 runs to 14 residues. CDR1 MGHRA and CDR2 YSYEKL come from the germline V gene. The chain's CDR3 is CASSLFRGSYEQYF. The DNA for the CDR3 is TGCGCCAGCAGCCTTTTCCGGGGGTCCTACGAGCAGTACTTC.